A single T cell receptor (beta chain) is shown here with its context. Its antigen is unidentified. Germline-derived CDR1 and CDR2 are MNHEY and SMNVEV (reference sequence). CDR3 length: 14 residues. V lost 1 base to trimming and J lost 6 bases; unmatched junction nucleotides: 3. Donors sampled were nominally healthy, though unrecorded immune exposures were likely. Primers for the PCR totalled 60 Vbeta and 13 Jbeta. Profiling relied on immunoSEQ multiplex PCR, and the TCRdb table lists in-frame clones only, not all of them. Here the sample spans around 170,000 clones, around four fifths being singletons. The sample belongs to a study of cytomegalovirus exposure and HLA in healthy donors. Study-level points and caveats: Among donors in an Asian-associated ancestry cluster, a later analysis reportedly found fewer N-insertions than the approximately 700-donor mean.

This chain links TRBV27 with TRBJ1-5; 7 bases are a match to TRBD1. This sequence was found in a woman between 50 and 59 years old in good health and CMV-seropositive. Input material: PBMCs. Here the CDR3 reads CASSLLTGSQPQHF. CDR3 in DNA: TGTGCCAGCAGTTTATTGACAGGGTCTCAGCCCCAGCATTTT.